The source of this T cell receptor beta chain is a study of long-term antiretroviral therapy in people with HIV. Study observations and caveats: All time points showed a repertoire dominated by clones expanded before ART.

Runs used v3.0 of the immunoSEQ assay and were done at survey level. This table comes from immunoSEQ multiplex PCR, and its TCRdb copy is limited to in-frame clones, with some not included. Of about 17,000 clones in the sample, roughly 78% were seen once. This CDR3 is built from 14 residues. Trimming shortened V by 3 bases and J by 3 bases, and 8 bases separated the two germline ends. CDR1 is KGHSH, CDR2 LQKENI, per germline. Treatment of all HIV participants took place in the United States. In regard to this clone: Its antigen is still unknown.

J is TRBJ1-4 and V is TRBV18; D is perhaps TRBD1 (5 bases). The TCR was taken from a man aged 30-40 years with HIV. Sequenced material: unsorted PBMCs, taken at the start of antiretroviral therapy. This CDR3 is CASSPAGSNEKLFF. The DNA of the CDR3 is TGTGCCAGCTCACCTGCAGGGTCTAATGAAAAACTGTTTTTT.